This TCR beta chain was observed in a study of blood T cells in healthy people across ages. V lost 6 bases to trimming and J lost 10 bases, with 25 bases between them. CDR1 SGHAT and CDR2 FQNNGV come from the germline V gene. This CDR3 contains 16 residues. A sample-barcoded 5' primer and a J-beta primer mix were used in a second PCR of roughly 7 to 12 cycles. Using its own MiXCR run on the 5' RACE reads, TCRdb lists one record per CDR3 protein. The sample lists 1.5 million to 2 million distinct CDR3 sequences, approximately 28% occurring once. The chain couples TRBV11-2 to TRBJ2-1; tentatively, D is TRBD2 (6 bases). Sequencing was done on a sample of blood. This receptor was taken from a woman in her 30s in good health. The CDR3 region is CASRHLLVRGEDEQFF. Here the CDR3 DNA reads TGTGCCAGCAGACATCTACTAGTCAGAGGGGAGGACGAGCAGTTCTTC.